Presented here are 5 T cell receptor beta chains from one specimen sequenced in a study of T-cell reconstitution after alpha-beta-depleted transplantation in children. These receptors' targets are unknown. The TCRbeta library was prepared with unique molecular identifiers. MiXCR, run by TCRdb on the PCR reads, gives a single entry per CDR3 protein. Here the sample spans about 32,000 distinct CDR3 sequences, less than 8.5% being singletons. Whole-study results and caveats: At around two months after transplant, the alpha-beta T cells were reportedly derived from several hundred expanded clones that came from non-depleted graft cells.

The starting material was peripheral blood, obtained 60 days after TCRalphabeta/CD19-depleted stem cell transplant. The receptors were gathered from a child under two years old who had a stem cell transplant for acute myeloid leukemia, so the T cells may come from the graft donor.

This clonotype showed up many times. J is TRBJ2-7 and V is TRBV4-2, with 13 bases matching TRBD2. The V gene's germline CDR1 is LGHNA and CDR2 YNFKEQ. This CDR3 has 16 amino acids. Trimming cost V 1 base and J 2 bases; bases outside gene matches: 2. CDR3 sequence (DNA): TGTGCCAGCAGCCAAGGTGGACTAGCGGGAGCCTACGAGCAGTACTTC. It yields the protein CASSQGGLAGAYEQYF.

This clonotype was seen at least ten times. The CDR3 region is CASSGFTDTQYF. The CDR3 bases are TGTGCCAGCAGTGGGTTCACAGATACGCAGTATTTT. This chain joins TRBV7-2 and TRBJ2-3; D remains unclear. Germline values: CDR1 SGHTA, CDR2 FQGNSA. Trimming took off 6 bases at V and 2 bases at J, with 6 bases between the two ends. The CDR3 totals 12 residues.

This clonotype was picked up many times. This chain links TRBV5-1 with TRBJ2-3, with 9 bases fitting TRBD2. The V gene end was trimmed by 0 bases and the J gene end by 2 bases; junction bases not matched to a gene: 16. Germline CDR1 reads SGHRS; CDR2 reads YFSETQ. The CDR3 length is 20 residues. This CDR3 reads CASSLAWTETSGTHTDTQYF. The CDR3, as DNA: TGCGCCAGCAGCTTGGCTTGGACCGAGACTAGCGGAACCCACACAGATACGCAGTATTTT. The full variable domain, completed using reference TRBV5-1 and TRBJ2-3, is KAGVTQTPRYLIKTRGQQVTLSCSPISGHRSVSWYQQTPGQGLQFLFEYFSETQRNKGNFPGRFSGRQFSNSRSEMNVSTLELGDSALYLCASSLAWTETSGTHTDTQYFGPGTRLTVL.

In its sample, this clonotype was seen many times. The chain employs TRBV6-5 and TRBJ2-7; 9 nucleotides align to TRBD1. The CDR3 length is 16 residues. Germline assignment: CDR1 MNHEY and CDR2 SVGAGI. V lost 2 bases and J lost 3; bases outside the gene matches: 8. The CDR3 nucleotides are TGTGCCAGCAGTTACGATCGGGACAGGGTTGACTACGAGCAGTACTTC. This encodes CASSYDRDRVDYEQYF.

The table lists this clonotype with many counts. This sequence joins TRBV12-3 or TRBV12-4 and TRBJ2-1; 7 bases line up with TRBD2. The CDR3 sequence is 15 residues long. V dropped 1 base and J dropped 5; count of bases not matched to a gene: 5. The CDR3 is CASSLGGGRNNEQFF. Written as DNA, the CDR3 is TGTGCCAGCAGTTTAGGGGGAGGGCGAAACAATGAGCAGTTCTTC.